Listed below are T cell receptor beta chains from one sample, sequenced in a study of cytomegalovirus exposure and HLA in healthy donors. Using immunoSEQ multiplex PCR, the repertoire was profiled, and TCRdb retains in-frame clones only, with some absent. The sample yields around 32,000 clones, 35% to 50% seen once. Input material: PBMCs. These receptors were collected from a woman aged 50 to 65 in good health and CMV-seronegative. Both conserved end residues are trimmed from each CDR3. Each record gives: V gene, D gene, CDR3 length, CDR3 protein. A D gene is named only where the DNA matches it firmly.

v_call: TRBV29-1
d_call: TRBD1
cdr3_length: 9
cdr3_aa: SVGTVYEQY

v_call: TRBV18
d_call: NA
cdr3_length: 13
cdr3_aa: ASSPPGATGNTIY

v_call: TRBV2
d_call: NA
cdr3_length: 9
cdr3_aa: ASSGDYEQY

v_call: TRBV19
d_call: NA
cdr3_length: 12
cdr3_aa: ASSMGRGSYEQY

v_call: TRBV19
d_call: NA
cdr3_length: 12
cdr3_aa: ASISRGRDYGYT

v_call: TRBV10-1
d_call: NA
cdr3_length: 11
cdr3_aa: ASSHERDQPQH

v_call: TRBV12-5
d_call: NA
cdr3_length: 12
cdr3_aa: ASGLIGGTYEQY

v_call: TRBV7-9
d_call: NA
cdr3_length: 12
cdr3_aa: ASSLGRALYEQY

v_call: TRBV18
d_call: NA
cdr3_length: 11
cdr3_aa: ASSRNRDQPQH

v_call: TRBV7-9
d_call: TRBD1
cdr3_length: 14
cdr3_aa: ASSLEGTGGYNEQF

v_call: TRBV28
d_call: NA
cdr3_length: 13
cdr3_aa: ASSLRGRPNTEAF

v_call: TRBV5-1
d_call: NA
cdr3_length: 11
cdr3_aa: ASSLGAADTQY

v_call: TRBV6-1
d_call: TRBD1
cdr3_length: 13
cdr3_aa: ASSLQGAPVQPQH

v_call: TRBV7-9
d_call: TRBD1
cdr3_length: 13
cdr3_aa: ASSLAGTGINEQF

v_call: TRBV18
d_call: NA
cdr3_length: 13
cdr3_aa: ASSPTQGGSQPQH

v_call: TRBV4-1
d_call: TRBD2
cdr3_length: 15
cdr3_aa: ASSQHIGLAGDNEQF

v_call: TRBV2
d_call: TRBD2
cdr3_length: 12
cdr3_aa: ASRTSGGGDEQF

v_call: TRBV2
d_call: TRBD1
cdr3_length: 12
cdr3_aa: ASSEEQGSYEQY

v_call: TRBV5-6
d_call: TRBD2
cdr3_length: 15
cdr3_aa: ASSWGLAGDSYNEQF

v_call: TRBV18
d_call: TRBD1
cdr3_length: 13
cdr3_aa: ASSQGQGTNQPQH

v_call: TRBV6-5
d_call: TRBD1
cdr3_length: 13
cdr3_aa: ASSAAGTGRYEQY

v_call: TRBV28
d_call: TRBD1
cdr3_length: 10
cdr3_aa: TAGQGAYGYT

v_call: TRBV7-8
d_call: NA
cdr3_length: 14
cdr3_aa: ASSLDTDNMNTEAF

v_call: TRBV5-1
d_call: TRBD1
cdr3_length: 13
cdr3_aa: ASSLQGQGGETQY

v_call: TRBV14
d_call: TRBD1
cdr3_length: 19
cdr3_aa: ASSRALQWDRGGLSSYEQY

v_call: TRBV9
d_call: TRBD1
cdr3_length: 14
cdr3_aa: ASSSFTGGIGYGYT

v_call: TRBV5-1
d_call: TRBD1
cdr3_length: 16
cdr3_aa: ASSLGTTGTGGWETQY

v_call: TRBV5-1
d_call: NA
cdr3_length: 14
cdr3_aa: ASSLAWRGDSYEQY

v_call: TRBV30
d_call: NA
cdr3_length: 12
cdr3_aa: AWSEGVGANVLT